The text below deals with one TCR beta chain. There are 16 residues in the CDR3. Germline V gene data show CDR1 as LGHNT and CDR2 as FRNRAP. V shed 6 bases and J 5 bases; nucleotides not matched to a gene: 11. Libraries were prepared by immunoSEQ multiplex PCR; TCRdb keeps only in-frame clonotypes and omits some of them. The sample lists around 48,000 clones, 78% occurring once. This entry is derived from a study of PD-1 blockade in mismatch repair-deficient tumors. J is TRBJ2-7 and V is TRBV12-5, with 12 bases that match TRBD2. Here the sequenced sample was peripheral blood, taken 4 weeks after starting pembrolizumab. The source of this sequence is an adult with mismatch repair-deficient cancer. CDR3 DNA: TGTGCTAGTGGCCCAACCCGGACTAGCGGGGCTGACGAGCAGTACTTC. Encoded protein: CASGPTRTSGADEQYF.